Listed below are T cell receptor beta chains from one sample, sequenced in a study of cytomegalovirus exposure and HLA in healthy donors. Some clones are missing from TCRdb's copy, which holds only in-frame ones; the method was immunoSEQ multiplex PCR. The data show some 110,000 clones, around 74% seen once. Sequenced input: PBMCs. These TCRs come from a woman younger than 30 in good health and CMV-seronegative. CDR3s include the opening cysteine and the closing phenylalanine or tryptophan. A D gene is named only where the DNA matches it firmly. Clone size appears in some rows only: once, few, many, or a class for an expanded clone.

TRBJ2-7	TRBD1	once	TRBV27	CASKMGQGAYEQYF	TGTGCCAGCAAAATGGGACAGGGGGCCTACGAGCAGTACTTC
TRBJ2-2	TRBD1	NA	TRBV9	CASSASTGEAGELFF	TGTGCCAGCAGCGCCTCGACAGGGGAAGCCGGGGAGCTGTTTTTT
TRBJ2-5	NA	NA	TRBV15	CATSRDNSGETQYF	TGTGCCACCAGCAGAGATAACAGCGGAGAGACCCAGTACTTC
TRBJ1-3	NA	NA	TRBV6-5	CASFGPGNTIYF	TGTGCCAGCTTTGGGCCTGGAAACACCATATATTTT
TRBJ1-6	TRBD1	few	TRBV5-4	CASSSGQKSSYNSPLHF	TGTGCCAGCAGCTCGGGACAGAAAAGCTCCTATAATTCACCCCTCCACTTT
TRBJ2-1	NA	NA	TRBV5-6	CASSLYPYYNEQFF	TGTGCCAGCAGCTTGTATCCGTACTACAATGAGCAGTTCTTC
TRBJ2-1	TRBD2	NA	TRBV4-1	CASSQDLGGAYNEQFF	TGCGCCAGCAGCCAAGATCTGGGGGGGGCCTACAATGAGCAGTTCTTC
TRBJ2-7	TRBD2	NA	TRBV2	CASSERSGGSAYEQYF	TGTGCCAGCAGTGAGCGTAGCGGGGGTTCCGCCTACGAGCAGTACTTC
TRBJ1-1	NA	NA	TRBV25-1	CASSEWGDRTEAFF	TGTGCCAGCAGTGAATGGGGGGATCGGACTGAGGCTTTCTTT
TRBJ2-7	TRBD1	NA	TRBV6-5	CASSYQGQGAGEQYF	TGTGCCAGCAGTTACCAGGGACAGGGGGCAGGCGAGCAGTACTTC
TRBJ1-5	NA	NA	TRBV27	CASSLNSPQPQHF	TGTGCCAGCAGTTTGAACAGCCCTCAGCCCCAGCATTTT
TRBJ1-1	NA	few	TRBV15	CATSSHKTGNTEAFF	TGTGCCACCAGCAGTCATAAGACAGGGAACACTGAAGCTTTCTTT
TRBJ1-5	NA	NA	TRBV6-6	CASSLGGEPQHF	TGTGCCAGCAGTCTGGGCGGGGAGCCCCAGCATTTT
TRBJ1-2	NA	many	TRBV28	CASSLAGEPGYGYTF	TGTGCCAGCAGTTTAGCCGGGGAACCCGGCTATGGCTACACCTTC
TRBJ1-2	TRBD1	NA	TRBV5-4	CASTLTGSYGYTF	TGTGCCAGCACCTTGACAGGGTCCTATGGCTACACCTTC
TRBJ2-3	TRBD2	NA	TRBV7-9	CASSLVSGGLSTDTQYF	TGTGCCAGCAGCTTAGTTAGCGGGGGGTTAAGCACAGATACGCAGTATTTT
TRBJ2-2	NA	NA	TRBV5-1	CASSFVVAGELFF	TGCGCCAGCAGCTTTGTAGTTGCCGGGGAGCTGTTTTTT
TRBJ1-1	NA	NA	TRBV28	CASTTPGVEGTEAFF	TGTGCCAGCACCACCCCCGGGGTCGAGGGCACTGAAGCTTTCTTT
TRBJ1-4	TRBD1	NA	TRBV2	CASSAPGQGGEKLFF	TGTGCCAGCAGTGCCCCGGGACAGGGAGGCGAAAAACTGTTTTTT
TRBJ2-3	TRBD1	NA	TRBV28	CASSPNPGQGADTQYF	TGTGCCAGCAGTCCTAATCCGGGACAGGGGGCAGATACGCAGTATTTT
TRBJ1-5	TRBD1	few	TRBV28	CASSLTGTGRFNQPQHF	TGTGCCAGCAGTCTCACCGGGACAGGGAGATTCAATCAGCCCCAGCATTTT
TRBJ2-7	NA	once	TRBV11-2	CASSLGGGSYEQYF	TGTGCCAGCAGCTTAGGAGGGGGCTCCTACGAGCAGTACTTC
TRBJ1-4	TRBD1	NA	TRBV4-1	CASSQDRGTTNEKLFF	TGCGCCAGCAGCCAGGACAGGGGGACGACTAATGAAAAACTGTTTTTT
TRBJ1-1	NA	NA	TRBV29-1	CSAGIQGNTEAFF	TGCAGCGCTGGAATACAGGGGAACACTGAAGCTTTCTTT
TRBJ1-2	TRBD1	NA	TRBV13	CASSLGRQGSAYGYTF	TGTGCCAGCAGCTTAGGAAGACAGGGTTCGGCCTATGGCTACACCTTC
TRBJ1-1	TRBD1	NA	TRBV4-1	CASCRQGAMNTEAFF	TGCGCCAGCTGCCGACAGGGGGCAATGAACACTGAAGCTTTCTTT
TRBJ1-5	NA	NA	TRBV2	CASSEGRFNQPQHF	TGTGCCAGCAGTGAAGGCAGGTTCAATCAGCCCCAGCATTTT
TRBJ1-1	NA	NA	TRBV19	CASSIWSEAFF	TGTGCCAGTAGTATATGGAGTGAAGCTTTCTTT
TRBJ2-1	NA	NA	TRBV5-1	CASSGGGAHLNEQFF	TGCGCCAGCAGCGGGGGGGGCGCCCATTTGAATGAGCAGTTCTTC
TRBJ2-3	TRBD2	NA	TRBV28	CASSLLLSGGPSTDTQYF	TGTGCCAGCAGTTTATTGCTTAGCGGGGGCCCCAGCACAGATACGCAGTATTTT
TRBJ1-5	NA	few	TRBV27	CASSLSQNQPQHF	TGTGCCAGCAGTTTATCCCAAAATCAGCCCCAGCATTTT
TRBJ2-2	NA	few	TRBV5-6	CASSPITGNTGELFF	TGTGCCAGCAGCCCTATCACGGGGAACACCGGGGAGCTGTTTTTT
TRBJ1-5	TRBD1	NA	TRBV2	CASTKDRVQPQHF	TGTGCCAGCACAAAAGACAGGGTTCAGCCCCAGCATTTT
TRBJ2-7	NA	NA	TRBV27	CASSLTGSDYEQYF	TGTGCCAGCAGTTTAACGGGATCGGACTACGAGCAGTACTTC
TRBJ1-2	TRBD1	NA	TRBV6-6	CASSYGSGGVNYGYTF	TGTGCCAGCAGTTACGGATCAGGGGGTGTAAACTATGGCTACACCTTC
TRBJ1-1	NA	NA	TRBV28	CASRSIWTEAFF	TGTGCCAGCAGGTCTATTTGGACTGAAGCTTTCTTT
TRBJ2-7	NA	NA	TRBV5-1	CASSKDSAYEQYF	TGCGCCAGCAGCAAGGACAGTGCTTACGAGCAGTACTTC
TRBJ2-2	TRBD2	NA	TRBV7-2	CASSFLLAGVGELFF	TGTGCCAGCAGCTTTCTTTTAGCGGGGGTGGGGGAGCTGTTTTTT
TRBJ2-5	NA	few	TRBV5-1	CASSSVPGGAQETQYF	TGCGCCAGCAGCTCGGTACCTGGGGGGGCACAGGAGACCCAGTACTTC
TRBJ1-1	NA	NA	TRBV9	CASSGTGLQAFF	TGTGCCAGCAGCGGTACAGGGTTGCAAGCTTTCTTT
TRBJ1-5	NA	once	TRBV6-5	CASRAGWAQPQHF	TGTGCCAGCAGGGCCGGATGGGCTCAGCCCCAGCATTTT
TRBJ1-2	NA	NA	TRBV9	CASSAKDSYYGYTF	TGTGCCAGCAGCGCCAAGGACAGCTACTATGGCTACACCTTC
TRBJ2-1	TRBD1	NA	TRBV4-1	CASSHISGTAYNEQFF	TGCGCCAGCAGCCACATCTCCGGGACAGCCTACAATGAGCAGTTCTTC
TRBJ1-1	NA	NA	TRBV5-6	CASSAWEGWVNTEAFF	TGTGCCAGCAGCGCCTGGGAGGGATGGGTAAACACTGAAGCTTTCTTT
TRBJ2-7	TRBD1	NA	TRBV9	CASSVGGGIQYEQYF	TGTGCCAGCAGCGTAGGAGGGGGCATTCAATACGAGCAGTACTTC
TRBJ1-2	NA	NA	TRBV6-5	CASSYLAANYGYTF	TGTGCCAGCAGTTACTTAGCGGCGAACTATGGCTACACCTTC
TRBJ2-2	TRBD1	NA	TRBV5-1	CASSLVQGAATGELFF	TGCGCCAGCAGCTTGGTCCAGGGGGCGGCCACCGGGGAGCTGTTTTTT
TRBJ1-1	NA	NA	TRBV27	CASSLIAANTEAFF	TGTGCCAGCAGTTTAATAGCTGCCAACACTGAAGCTTTCTTT